These 19 T cell receptor beta chains were all obtained from the same sample, sequenced in a study of cytomegalovirus exposure and HLA in healthy donors. The PCR had 60 Vbeta and 13 Jbeta primers. Profiled with immunoSEQ multiplex PCR; TCRdb holds only in-frame clones, not every one. The sample consists of 90,000 to 120,000 clones, 76% of them appearing once. Sequencing was performed on PBMCs. The receptors shown here come from a man between 18 and 29 years old in good health and CMV-seronegative.

V usage is TRBV19 and J usage is TRBJ2-7; tentatively, D is TRBD1 (5 bases). Trimming took off 5 bases at V and 6 bases at J, with 11 bases between the two ends. The CDR3 length is 12 residues. The germline V gene has CDR1 LNHDA and CDR2 SQIVND (reference sequence). This CDR3 is CASSGDSREQYF. The DNA for the CDR3 is TGTGCCAGTAGTGGAGACAGTCGCGAGCAGTACTTC. The full variable domain, rest sourced from reference TRBV19 and TRBJ2-7, is DGGITQSPKYLFRKEGQNVTLSCEQNLNHDAMYWYRQDPGQGLRLIYYSQIVNDFQKGDIAEGYSVSREKKESFPLTVTSAQKNPTAFYLCASSGDSREQYFGPGTRLTVT.

The V call is TRBV6-6, the J call TRBJ1-1; 7 bases match TRBD1. CDR1 is MNHNY and CDR2 is SVGAGI in the germline V gene (reference sequence). The CDR3 is 13 amino acids. The J segment lost 6 bases and the V segment lost 6 bases, leaving 7 bases of the junction unmatched. The CDR3: CASSYDTGAEAFF. The CDR3 nucleotides read TGTGCCAGCAGCTACGACACAGGGGCTGAAGCTTTCTTT.

The chain is built from TRBV5-1 and TRBJ1-2, with TRBD1 matching 7 bases. This CDR3 comprises 15 residues. V lost 0 bases, J lost 4 bases, and 6 bases stayed unmatched. Germline V gene data show CDR1 as SGHRS and CDR2 as YFSETQ. The CDR3 bases are TGCGCCAGCAGCTTGGCCGGGACAGACCTCTATGGCTACACCTTC. It is translated as CASSLAGTDLYGYTF. The variable domain in full, with the rest retrieved from reference TRBV5-1 and TRBJ1-2, is KAGVTQTPRYLIKTRGQQVTLSCSPISGHRSVSWYQQTPGQGLQFLFEYFSETQRNKGNFPGRFSGRQFSNSRSEMNVSTLELGDSALYLCASSLAGTDLYGYTFGSGTRLTVV.

This clone was seen a handful of times. J is TRBJ1-2 and V is TRBV6-5; unclear D gene. CDR1 and CDR2 (germline): MNHEY, SVGAGI. Trimming cost V 2 bases and J 10 bases, with 8 bases left between them. The CDR3 loop spans 11 amino acids. For the CDR3, the DNA is TGTGCCAGCAGTTACGGGCAGCACTACACCTTC. As protein: CASSYGQHYTF.

Regarding this clone: The junction departs from the called germline gene at one end, perhaps through a read error. The chain couples TRBV7-8 to TRBJ2-5, with 8 bases lining up with TRBD1. This CDR3 is 11 amino acids long. CDR1 is SGHVS and CDR2 is FQNEAQ in the germline V gene. The CDR3 sequence is CASSGPGQANF. Written as DNA, the CDR3 is TGTGCCAGCAGCGGTCCGGGACAGGCTAACTTC.

The J gene is TRBJ2-2, the V gene TRBV19; tentative D call: TRBD1 (5 bases). The CDR3 is made up of 16 amino acids. The germline gives CDR1 LNHDA, CDR2 SQIVND (reference sequence). V was trimmed by 6 bases and J by 2 bases, leaving 16 bases between them. DNA for the CDR3: TGTGCCAGTAGCAGGGTCAGGACGGCAAACACCGGGGAGCTGTTTTTT. This gives the protein CASSRVRTANTGELFF. The variable domain in full, completed from reference TRBV19 and TRBJ2-2, reads DGGITQSPKYLFRKEGQNVTLSCEQNLNHDAMYWYRQDPGQGLRLIYYSQIVNDFQKGDIAEGYSVSREKKESFPLTVTSAQKNPTAFYLCASSRVRTANTGELFFGEGSRLTVL.

A few counts support this clone. The genes are TRBV25-1 and TRBJ1-1; D gene ambiguous. Germline CDR1 reads MGHDK; CDR2 reads SYGVNS. V gave up 4 bases and J gave up 9 bases, with 9 bases separating them. This CDR3 has 11 residues. As DNA, the CDR3 is TGTGCCAGCAGTGGCCAGTTGAAAGCTTTCTTT. It codes for CASSGQLKAFF.

The chain carries TRBV7-9 and TRBJ2-7; D is possibly TRBD1 (6 bases). This CDR3 is 14 amino acids long. Looked up from germline, CDR1 is SEHNR and CDR2 is FQNEAQ (reference sequence). Trimming took 1 base from V and 4 from J, leaving 11 bases between them. CDR3 nucleotide sequence: TGTGCCAGCAGCTTAGGGGGACAACAGTACGAGCAGTACTTC. Residues: CASSLGGQQYEQYF.

The chain uses TRBV6-6 and TRBJ2-7, with D tentatively TRBD1 (6 bases). V lost 1 base to trimming and J lost 5 bases, with 9 bases between them. The CDR3 has 13 residues. Germline V gives CDR1 MNHNY, CDR2 SVGAGI (reference sequence). The CDR3 is CASSYLQGHEQYF. CDR3 bases: TGTGCCAGCAGTTACTTACAGGGCCACGAGCAGTACTTC.

The chain combines TRBV18 with TRBJ1-6, with D unresolved. Germline V lookup: CDR1 KGHSH, CDR2 LQKENI. CDR3 length: 15 amino acids. V was clipped by 3 bases and J by 8 bases, with 14 bases between them. Written as DNA, the CDR3 is TGTGCCAGCTCACCGGAGGGTTTCCCAGATTCACCCCTCCACTTT. Residues: CASSPEGFPDSPLHF. The whole variable domain, remainder taken from reference TRBV18 and TRBJ1-6, is NAGVMQNPRHLVRRRGQEARLRCSPMKGHSHVYWYRQLPEEGLKFMVYLQKENIIDESGMPKERFSAEFPKEGPSILRIQQVVRGDSAAYFCASSPEGFPDSPLHFGNGTRLTVT.

The chain employs TRBV6-1 and TRBJ1-2; D unclear. V was clipped by 7 bases and J by 5 bases, with 17 bases between them. Germline CDR1 is MNHNS and CDR2 is SASEGT. The CDR3 covers 14 residues. The CDR3 is CASMLPPGTYGYTF. The DNA of the CDR3 is TGTGCCAGCATGCTCCCCCCGGGAACATATGGCTACACCTTC.

This clone is medium-sized within its sample. The chain combines TRBV9 with TRBJ2-1; 9 bases map to TRBD1. V gave up 0 bases and J gave up 8 bases; unmatched junction bases: 12. CDR1 SGDLS and CDR2 YYNGEE come from the germline V gene. The CDR3 runs to 17 residues. For the CDR3, the DNA is TGTGCCAGCAGCGTAGACCTGGGACAGGGAGTCTTGTATGAGCAGTTCTTC. Translating it yields CASSVDLGQGVLYEQFF.

The V gene is TRBV5-4, the J gene TRBJ2-1, with D unclear. Deletions cut 4 bases from V and 9 bases from J, with 11 bases between. The CDR3 runs to 12 residues. CDR1 is SGHNT and CDR2 is YYREEE in the germline V gene (reference sequence). The CDR3 sequence: CASSPRGGEQFF. CDR3 nucleotides: TGTGCCAGCAGCCCGAGAGGTGGTGAGCAGTTCTTC.

This clone has more than one count but fewer than ten. The CDR3 is CASSLADRVMNTEAFF. The DNA of the CDR3 is TGTGCCAGCAGCTTGGCCGACAGGGTCATGAACACTGAAGCTTTCTTT. V gene TRBV5-8 combines with J gene TRBJ1-1; TRBD1 matches at 7 bases. The ends lost 0 bases at V and 0 bases at J; junction bases unmatched: 5. The CDR3 has 16 amino acids. CDR1 SGHTS and CDR2 YDEGEE come from the germline V gene.

This chain links TRBV7-9 with TRBJ2-6; the D gene is possibly TRBD2 (5 bases). V lost 0 bases and J 4 bases, leaving 10 bases between the germline ends. This CDR3 spans 16 amino acids. Germline CDR1 is SEHNR and CDR2 is FQNEAQ (reference sequence). CDR3 amino acids: CASSLAAGSGANVLTF. CDR3 coding DNA: TGTGCCAGCAGCTTAGCTGCGGGTTCAGGGGCCAACGTCCTGACTTTC.

J is TRBJ1-5 and V is TRBV6-5, with D perhaps matching TRBD1 (6 bases). The CDR3 sequence is 14 residues long. Trimming pared 5 bases from V and 4 bases from J, leaving 12 bases between. Germline V lookup: CDR1 MNHEY, CDR2 SVGAGI. CDR3 coding DNA: TGTGCCAGCAGTGAGGACAGTGAGAATCAGCCCCAGCATTTT. Translating gives CASSEDSENQPQHF.

The CDR3 loop is CASSPIGDTEAFF. The CDR3 nucleotides read TGTGCCAGCTCACCGATCGGGGACACTGAAGCTTTCTTT. J is TRBJ1-1 and V is TRBV18; D remains ambiguous. V dropped 3 bases and J dropped 3 bases, with 8 bases sitting between them. Germline V CDR1 and CDR2: KGHSH, LQKENI. This CDR3 has 13 amino acids.

The chain recombines TRBV4-1 with TRBJ1-2; D perhaps matches TRBD1 (5 bases). Germline CDR1 MGHRA, CDR2 YSYEKL. Trimming removed 6 bases at V and 4 bases at J, with 27 bases between. The CDR3 length is 18 residues. The CDR3 DNA reads as TGCGCCAGCAGAGCAGGGATACTGAGCCTAGGGGAAGGCTATGGCTACACCTTC. This sequence encodes CASRAGILSLGEGYGYTF.

This clone was observed a few times. The J gene is TRBJ1-6, the V gene TRBV7-3; D remains unclear. From germline, CDR1 is SGHTA and CDR2 FQGTGA. This CDR3 is 14 amino acids long. V shed 3 bases and J shed 5 bases, with 8 bases lying between them. This CDR3 reads CASSFNSHNSPLHF. CDR3 bases: TGTGCCAGCAGCTTCAACAGCCATAATTCACCCCTCCACTTT.